This TCR beta chain was recorded in a study of blood T cell repertoires in COVID-19. Trimming removed 0 bases at V and 2 bases at J, with 8 bases between. The length of the CDR3 is 14 residues. Germline V CDR1 and CDR2: SGDLS, YYNGEE. Original processing methods: From reference gene primer amplification, estimates of nucleated cell counts were derived. Only in-frame clones appear in the TCRdb table, and some are missing; sequencing was by immunoSEQ multiplex PCR. Clone size and the V and J calls come from that table; the DNA yielded D and trimming. The data show some 240,000 clones, approximately 80% seen once.

The sequenced material came from peripheral blood. This chain connects TRBV9 to TRBJ1-2; the D is unclear. The clonotype was recovered from a human donor in a cohort sampled during active COVID-19. CDR3 amino acids: CASSVGPENYGYTF. CDR3 coding DNA: TGTGCCAGCAGCGTAGGTCCAGAAAACTATGGCTACACCTTC.